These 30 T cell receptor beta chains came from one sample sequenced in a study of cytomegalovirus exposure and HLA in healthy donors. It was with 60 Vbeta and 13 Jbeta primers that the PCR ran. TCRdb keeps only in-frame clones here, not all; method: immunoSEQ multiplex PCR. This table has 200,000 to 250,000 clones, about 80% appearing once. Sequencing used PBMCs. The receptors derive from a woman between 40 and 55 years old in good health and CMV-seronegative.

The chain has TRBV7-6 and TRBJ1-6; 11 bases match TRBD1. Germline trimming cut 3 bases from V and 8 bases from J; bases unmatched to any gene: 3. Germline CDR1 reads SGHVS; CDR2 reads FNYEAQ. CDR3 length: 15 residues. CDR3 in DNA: TGTGCCAGCAGCTTCGGACAGGGGGCTTATTCACCCCTCCACTTT. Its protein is CASSFGQGAYSPLHF.

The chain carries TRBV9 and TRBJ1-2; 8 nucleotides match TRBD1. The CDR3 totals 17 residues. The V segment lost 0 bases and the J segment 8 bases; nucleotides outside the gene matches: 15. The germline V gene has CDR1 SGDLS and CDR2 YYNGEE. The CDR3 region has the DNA TGTGCCAGCAGCGTAGCCCCGGACAGGGCGGACCTCAAAGGCTACACCTTC. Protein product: CASSVAPDRADLKGYTF.

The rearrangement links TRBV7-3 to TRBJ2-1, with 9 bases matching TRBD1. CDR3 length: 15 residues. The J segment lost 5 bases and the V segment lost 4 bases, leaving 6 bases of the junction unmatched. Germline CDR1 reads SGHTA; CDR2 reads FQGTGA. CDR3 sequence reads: CASSYRTGEDNEQFF. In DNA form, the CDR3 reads TGTGCCAGCAGCTACCGGACAGGGGAGGACAATGAGCAGTTCTTC.

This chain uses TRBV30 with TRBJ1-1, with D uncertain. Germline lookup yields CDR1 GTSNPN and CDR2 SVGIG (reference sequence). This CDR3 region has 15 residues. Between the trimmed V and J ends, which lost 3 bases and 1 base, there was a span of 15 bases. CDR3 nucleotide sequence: TGTGCCTGGAGGGCTTACGGGGTGGGGAACACTGAAGCTTTCTTT. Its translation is CAWRAYGVGNTEAFF.

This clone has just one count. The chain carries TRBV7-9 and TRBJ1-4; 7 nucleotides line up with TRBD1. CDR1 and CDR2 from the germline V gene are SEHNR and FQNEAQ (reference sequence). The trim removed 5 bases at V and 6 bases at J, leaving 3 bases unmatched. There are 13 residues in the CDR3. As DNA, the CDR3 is TGTGCCAGCAGCAGACAGGGAGATGAAAAACTGTTTTTT. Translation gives CASSRQGDEKLFF.

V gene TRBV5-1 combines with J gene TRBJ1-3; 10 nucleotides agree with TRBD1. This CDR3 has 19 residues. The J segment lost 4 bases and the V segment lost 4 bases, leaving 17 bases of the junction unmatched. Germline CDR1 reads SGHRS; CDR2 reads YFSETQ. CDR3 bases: TGCGCCAGCAGCCTCCGGACAGGGGGACCGACCTCTGGAGGAAACACCATATATTTT. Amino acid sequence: CASSLRTGGPTSGGNTIYF.

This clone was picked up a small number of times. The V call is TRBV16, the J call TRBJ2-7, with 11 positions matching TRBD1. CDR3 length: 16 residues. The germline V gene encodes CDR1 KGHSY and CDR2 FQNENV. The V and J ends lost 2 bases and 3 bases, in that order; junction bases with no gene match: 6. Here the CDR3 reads CASSQRLGTGGYEQYF. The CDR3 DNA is TGTGCCAGCAGCCAAAGATTAGGGACAGGGGGCTACGAGCAGTACTTC.

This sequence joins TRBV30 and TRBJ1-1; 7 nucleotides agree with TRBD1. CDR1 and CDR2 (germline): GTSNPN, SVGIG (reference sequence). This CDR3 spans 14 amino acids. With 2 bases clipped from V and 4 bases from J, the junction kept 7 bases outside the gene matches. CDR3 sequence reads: CAWSRQGMGTEAFF. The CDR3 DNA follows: TGTGCCTGGAGTCGACAGGGAATGGGCACTGAAGCTTTCTTT. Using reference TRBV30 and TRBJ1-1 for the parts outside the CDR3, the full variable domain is SQTIHQWPATLVQPVGSPLSLECTVEGTSNPNLYWYRQAAGRGLQLLFYSVGIGQISSEVPQNLSASRPQDRQFILSSKKLLLSDSGFYLCAWSRQGMGTEAFFGQGTRLTVV.

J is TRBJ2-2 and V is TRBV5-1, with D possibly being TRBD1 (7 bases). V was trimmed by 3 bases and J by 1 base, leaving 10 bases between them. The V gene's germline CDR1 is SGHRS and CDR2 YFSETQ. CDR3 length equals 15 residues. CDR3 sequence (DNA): TGCGCCAGCAGCTCCCAGGGGGGGAACACCGGGGAGCTGTTTTTT. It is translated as CASSSQGGNTGELFF.

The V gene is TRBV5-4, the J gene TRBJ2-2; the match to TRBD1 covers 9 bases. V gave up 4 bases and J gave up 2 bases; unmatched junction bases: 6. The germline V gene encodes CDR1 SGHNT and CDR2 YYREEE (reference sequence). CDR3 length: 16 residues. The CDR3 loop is CASSRWTGVNTGELFF. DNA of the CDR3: TGTGCCAGCAGCAGATGGACAGGGGTAAACACCGGGGAGCTGTTTTTT.

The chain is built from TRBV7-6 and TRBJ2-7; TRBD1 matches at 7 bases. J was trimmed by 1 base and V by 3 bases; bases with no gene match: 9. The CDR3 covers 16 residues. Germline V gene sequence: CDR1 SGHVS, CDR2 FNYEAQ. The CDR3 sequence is CASSFGDGTASYEQYF. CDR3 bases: TGTGCCAGCAGCTTTGGAGACGGGACAGCATCCTACGAGCAGTACTTC.

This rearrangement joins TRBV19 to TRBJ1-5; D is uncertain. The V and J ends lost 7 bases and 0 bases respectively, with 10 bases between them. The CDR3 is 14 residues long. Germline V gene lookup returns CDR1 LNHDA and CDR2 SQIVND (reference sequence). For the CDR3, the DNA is TGTGCCAGTACCGGAGATTATAGCAATCAGCCCCAGCATTTT. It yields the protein CASTGDYSNQPQHF.

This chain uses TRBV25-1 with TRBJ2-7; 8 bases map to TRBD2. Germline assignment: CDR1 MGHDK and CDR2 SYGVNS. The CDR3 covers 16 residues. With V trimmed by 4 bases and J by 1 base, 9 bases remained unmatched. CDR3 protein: CASSGPGGPLSYEQYF. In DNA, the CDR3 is TGTGCCAGCAGTGGACCGGGGGGGCCATTATCCTACGAGCAGTACTTC.

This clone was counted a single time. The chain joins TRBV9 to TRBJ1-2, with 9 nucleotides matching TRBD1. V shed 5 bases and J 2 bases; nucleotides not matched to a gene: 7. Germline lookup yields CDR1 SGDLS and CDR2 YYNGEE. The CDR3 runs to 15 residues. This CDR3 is CASSPTGTGNYGYTF. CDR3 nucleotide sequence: TGTGCCAGCAGTCCGACAGGGACAGGGAACTATGGCTACACCTTC.

The CDR3 protein is CASSPGGYSGYTF. The CDR3 bases are TGTGCCAGCTCACCGGGCGGGTATAGTGGCTACACCTTC. The chain recombines TRBV18 with TRBJ1-2, with D unclear. The germline CDR1 and CDR2 sequences are KGHSH and LQKENI. The germline V and J ends were trimmed by 3 bases and 7 bases, with 12 bases remaining between them. The CDR3 extends over 13 amino acids.

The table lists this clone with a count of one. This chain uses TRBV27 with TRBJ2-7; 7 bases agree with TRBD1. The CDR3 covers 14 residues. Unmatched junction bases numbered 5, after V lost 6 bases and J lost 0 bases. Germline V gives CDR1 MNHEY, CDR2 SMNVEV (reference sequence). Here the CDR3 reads CASRDRTTSYEQYF. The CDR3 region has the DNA TGTGCCAGCAGGGACAGGACAACCTCCTACGAGCAGTACTTC.

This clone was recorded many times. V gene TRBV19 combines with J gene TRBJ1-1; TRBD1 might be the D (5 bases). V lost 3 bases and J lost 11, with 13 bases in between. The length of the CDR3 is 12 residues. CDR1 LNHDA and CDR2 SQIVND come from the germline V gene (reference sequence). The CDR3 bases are TGTGCCAGTAGTATTCGGCAGGGTGTTGCTTTCTTT. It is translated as CASSIRQGVAFF.

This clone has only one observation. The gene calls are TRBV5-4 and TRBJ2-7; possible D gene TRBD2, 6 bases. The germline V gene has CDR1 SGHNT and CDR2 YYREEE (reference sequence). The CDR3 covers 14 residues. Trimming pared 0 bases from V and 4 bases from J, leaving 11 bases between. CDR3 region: CASSLGGLLYEQYF. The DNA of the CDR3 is TGTGCCAGCAGCTTGGGGGGACTTCTTTACGAGCAGTACTTC.

For the CDR3, the DNA is TGTGCCAGCAGTTACGGTACTCTCGGGGAGCTGTTTTTT. The encoded protein is CASSYGTLGELFF. The V call is TRBV6-5, the J call TRBJ2-2; D is undetermined. V was shortened by 2 bases and J by 7 bases, with 8 bases between the two germline ends. This CDR3 spans 13 amino acids. CDR1 is MNHEY and CDR2 is SVGAGI in the germline V gene.

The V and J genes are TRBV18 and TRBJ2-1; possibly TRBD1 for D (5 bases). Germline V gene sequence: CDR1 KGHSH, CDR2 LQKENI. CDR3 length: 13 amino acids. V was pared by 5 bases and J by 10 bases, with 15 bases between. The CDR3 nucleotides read TGTGCCAGCTCAGGTCGACAGTCCGAGGAGCAGTTCTTC. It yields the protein CASSGRQSEEQFF.

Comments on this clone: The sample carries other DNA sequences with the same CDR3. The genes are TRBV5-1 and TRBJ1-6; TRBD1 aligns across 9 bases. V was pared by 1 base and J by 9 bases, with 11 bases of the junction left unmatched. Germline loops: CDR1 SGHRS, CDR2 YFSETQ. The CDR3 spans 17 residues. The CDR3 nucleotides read TGCGCCAGCAGCTTGACCCGCGGGACAGGGCTGGGTTCACCCCTCCACTTT. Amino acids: CASSLTRGTGLGSPLHF.

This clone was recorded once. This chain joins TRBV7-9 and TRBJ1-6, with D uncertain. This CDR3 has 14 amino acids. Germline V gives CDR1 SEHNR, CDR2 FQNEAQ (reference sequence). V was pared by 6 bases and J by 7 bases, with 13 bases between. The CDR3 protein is CASSYAYSNSPLHF. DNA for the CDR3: TGTGCCAGCAGTTATGCGTATTCCAATTCACCCCTCCACTTT.

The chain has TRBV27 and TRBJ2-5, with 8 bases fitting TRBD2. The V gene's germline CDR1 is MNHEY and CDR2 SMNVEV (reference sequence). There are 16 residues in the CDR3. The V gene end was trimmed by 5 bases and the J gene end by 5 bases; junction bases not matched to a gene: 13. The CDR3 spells CASSARGAGIMETQYF. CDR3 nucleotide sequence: TGTGCCAGCAGTGCGCGGGGGGCCGGGATTATGGAGACCCAGTACTTC.

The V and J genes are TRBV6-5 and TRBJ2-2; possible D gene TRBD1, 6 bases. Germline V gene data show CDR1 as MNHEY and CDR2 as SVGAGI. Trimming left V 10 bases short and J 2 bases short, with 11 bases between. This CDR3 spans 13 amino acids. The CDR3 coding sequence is TGTGCCACCTTGGACAGTAACACCGGGGAGCTGTTTTTT. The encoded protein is CATLDSNTGELFF.

The CDR3 here is CASSLEGGLETQYF. Here the CDR3 DNA reads TGCGCCAGCAGCTTGGAGGGGGGGCTGGAGACCCAGTACTTC. This chain joins TRBV5-1 and TRBJ2-5; D may be TRBD2 (7 bases). The germline V gene has CDR1 SGHRS and CDR2 YFSETQ. This CDR3 has 14 residues. V was trimmed by 0 bases and J by 5 bases, leaving 11 bases between them.

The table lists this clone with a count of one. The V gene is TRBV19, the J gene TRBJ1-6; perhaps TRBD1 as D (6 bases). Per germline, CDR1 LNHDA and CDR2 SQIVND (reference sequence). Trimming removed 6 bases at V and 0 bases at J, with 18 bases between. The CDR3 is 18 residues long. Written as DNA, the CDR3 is TGTGCCAGTAGGTACACTACAGGGCTGAGCTCCTATAATTCACCCCTCCACTTT. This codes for CASRYTTGLSSYNSPLHF.

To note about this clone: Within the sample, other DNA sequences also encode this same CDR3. CDR3 in DNA: TGTGCCAGCAGCTTACGGACAAACACTGAAGCTTTCTTT. Residues: CASSLRTNTEAFF. V gene TRBV7-2 combines with J gene TRBJ1-1, with D perhaps matching TRBD1 (5 bases). The CDR3 has 13 amino acids. In germline, CDR1 is SGHTA, CDR2 FQGNSA. V was pared by 2 bases and J by 2 bases, with 6 bases between. Filled out from reference TRBV7-2 and TRBJ1-1, the complete variable domain reads GAGVSQSPSNKVTEKGKDVELRCDPISGHTALYWYRQSLGQGLEFLIYFQGNSAPDKSGLPSDRFSAERTGGSVSTLTIQRTQQEDSAVYLCASSLRTNTEAFFGQGTRLTVV.

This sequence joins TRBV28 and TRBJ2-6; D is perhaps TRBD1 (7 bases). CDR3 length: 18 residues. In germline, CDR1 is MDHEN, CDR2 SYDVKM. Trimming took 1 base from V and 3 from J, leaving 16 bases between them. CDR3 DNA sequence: TGTGCCAGCAGTTTATTGGGCAGGGGGGAGGATGGGGCCAACGTCCTGACTTTC. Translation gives CASSLLGRGEDGANVLTF. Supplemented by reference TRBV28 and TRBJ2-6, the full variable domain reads DVKVTQSSRYLVKRTGEKVFLECVQDMDHENMFWYRQDPGLGLRLIYFSYDVKMKEKGDIPEGYSVSREKKERFSLILESASTNQTSMYLCASSLLGRGEDGANVLTFGAGSRLTVL.

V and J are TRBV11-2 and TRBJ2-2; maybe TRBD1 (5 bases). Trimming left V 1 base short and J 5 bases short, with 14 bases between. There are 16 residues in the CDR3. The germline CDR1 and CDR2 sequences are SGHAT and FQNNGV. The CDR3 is CASSLAPQGGTGELFF. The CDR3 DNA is TGTGCCAGCAGCTTAGCCCCGCAGGGTGGTACCGGGGAGCTGTTTTTT.

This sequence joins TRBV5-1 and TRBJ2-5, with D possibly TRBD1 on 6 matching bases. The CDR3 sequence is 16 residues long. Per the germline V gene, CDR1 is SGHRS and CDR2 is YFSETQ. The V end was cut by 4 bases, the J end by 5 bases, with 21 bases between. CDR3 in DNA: TGCGCCAGCAGCGAATGGACGAACAGGGTAGGGGAGACCCAGTACTTC. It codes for CASSEWTNRVGETQYF.